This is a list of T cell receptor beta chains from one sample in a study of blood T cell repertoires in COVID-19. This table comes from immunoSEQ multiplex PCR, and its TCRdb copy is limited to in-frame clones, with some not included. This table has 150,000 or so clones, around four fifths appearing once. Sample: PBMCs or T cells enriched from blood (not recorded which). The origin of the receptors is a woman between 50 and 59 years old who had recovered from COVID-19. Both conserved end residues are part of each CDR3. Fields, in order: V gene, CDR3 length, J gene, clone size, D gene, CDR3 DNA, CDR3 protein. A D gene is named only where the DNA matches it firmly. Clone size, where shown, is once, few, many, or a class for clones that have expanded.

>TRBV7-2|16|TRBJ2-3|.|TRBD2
TGTGCCAGCAGCTTGGGACTAGCGGGGGGAGGAGATACGCAGTATTTT
CASSLGLAGGGDTQYF
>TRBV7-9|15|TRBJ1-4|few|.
TGTGCCAGCAGCTTAGCGGTGGAGGCCCATGAAAAACTGTTTTTT
CASSLAVEAHEKLFF
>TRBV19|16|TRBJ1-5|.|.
TGTGCCAGTAACCCCCTTGGGCAAAATAGCAATCAGCCCCAGCATTTT
CASNPLGQNSNQPQHF
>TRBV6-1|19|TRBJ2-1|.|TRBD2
TGTGCCAGCAGTGGAGCTAGCGGGTACTCTTCCGGCTCCTACAATGAGCAGTTCTTC
CASSGASGYSSGSYNEQFF
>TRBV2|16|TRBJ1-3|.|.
TGTGCCAGCAGTATCCTCACAGGGAACGCTGGAAACACCATATATTTT
CASSILTGNAGNTIYF
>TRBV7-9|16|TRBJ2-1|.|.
TGTGCCAGCAGCCCGAGACTACTTGACGACTACAATGAGCAGTTCTTC
CASSPRLLDDYNEQFF
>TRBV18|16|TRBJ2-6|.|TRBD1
TGTGCCAGCTCACCTCAGGGGGCTTCTGGGGCCAACGTCCTGACTTTC
CASSPQGASGANVLTF
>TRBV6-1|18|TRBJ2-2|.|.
.
CASSEVVFLRANTGELFF
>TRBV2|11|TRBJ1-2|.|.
TGTGCCAGCACGAGTGCCCTAAGCGACACCTTC
CASTSALSDTF
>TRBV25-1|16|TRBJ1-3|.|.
TGTGCCAGCAGTGACCCACAGAGAACAGCTGGAAACACCATATATTTT
CASSDPQRTAGNTIYF
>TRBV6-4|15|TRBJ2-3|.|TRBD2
TGTGCCAGCAGTGGAGCGGGAAATGGCGCAGATACGCAGTATTTT
CASSGAGNGADTQYF
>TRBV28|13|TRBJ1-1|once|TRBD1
TGTGCCAGCAGCAGTTGGGGGACAGTTGAAGCTTTCTTT
CASSSWGTVEAFF
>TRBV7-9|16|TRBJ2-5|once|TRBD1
TGTGCCAGCAGCTTTTTTCCGACAGGGGGCTTGGAGACCCAGTACTTC
CASSFFPTGGLETQYF
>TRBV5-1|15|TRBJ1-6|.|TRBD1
TGCGCCAGCAGCGAGGGACAGGGATATAATTCACCCCTCCACTTT
CASSEGQGYNSPLHF
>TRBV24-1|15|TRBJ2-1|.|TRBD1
TGTGCCACCAGCGGACAGGCGCCCTCCCACAATGAGCAGTTCTTC
CATSGQAPSHNEQFF
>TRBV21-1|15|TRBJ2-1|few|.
TGTGCCAGCAGCCCCGGGACTAGCGGAAATAATGAGCAGTTCTTC
CASSPGTSGNNEQFF